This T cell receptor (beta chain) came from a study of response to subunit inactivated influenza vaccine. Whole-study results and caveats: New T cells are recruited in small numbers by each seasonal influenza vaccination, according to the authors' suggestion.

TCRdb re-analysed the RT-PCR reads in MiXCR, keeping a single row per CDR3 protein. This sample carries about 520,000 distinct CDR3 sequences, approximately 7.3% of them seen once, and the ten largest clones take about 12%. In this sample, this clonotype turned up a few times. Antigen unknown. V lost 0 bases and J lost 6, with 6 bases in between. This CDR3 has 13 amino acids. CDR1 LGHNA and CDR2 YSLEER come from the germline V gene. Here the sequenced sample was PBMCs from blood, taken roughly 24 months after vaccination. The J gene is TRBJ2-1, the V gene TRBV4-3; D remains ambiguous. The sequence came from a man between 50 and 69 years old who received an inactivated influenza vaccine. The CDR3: CASSQDWRNEQFF. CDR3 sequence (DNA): TGCGCCAGCAGCCAAGATTGGCGCAATGAGCAGTTCTTC.